This T cell receptor beta chain emerged from a study of identical twins. Points from the study as a whole: The conclusions drew on cross-sectional statistical analysis instead of tracking the same donors. In cord blood, abundant beta clonotypes had fewer insertions; memory showed no trend.

The table lists this clonotype with a few counts. Its antigen remains unknown. Template switching supplied a universal primer site; unique molecular identifiers were carried on the cDNA. TCRdb itself ran the 5' RACE reads through MiXCR, one entry per CDR3 protein. The data hold 500,000 to 700,000 distinct CDR3 sequences, with roughly 6.6% observed a single time. The CDR3 has 20 amino acids. With V trimmed by 0 bases and J by 10 bases, 24 bases remained unmatched. Germline CDR1 DFQATT, CDR2 SNEGSKA (reference sequence). These sequences were also reported in another study, on yellow fever vaccine responses in identical twins. According to that study: Twins showed a vaccine T cell response that reportedly seemed partly convergent, partly personalized.

Sequencing was performed on PBMCs. This chain joins TRBV20-1 and TRBJ2-3, with TRBD2 identical over 11 bases. The TCR comes from a woman in her late teens or twenties in good health. CDR3 sequence reads: CSARDSGGASGGNNPLAQYF. The CDR3 nucleotides read TGCAGTGCTAGAGATAGCGGTGGGGCTAGCGGGGGGAACAACCCCCTTGCGCAGTATTTT.